Described below is a single T cell receptor beta chain sequence and its context. Trimming left V 6 bases short and J 8 bases short, with 10 bases between. CDR3 length equals 12 residues. The record originates from a study of blood T cell repertoires in COVID-19. Sequencing used immunoSEQ multiplex PCR; TCRdb keeps in-frame clones, though not all of them. The table has roughly 150,000 clones, around 81% seen once. Sample: peripheral blood. V is TRBV12-3 or TRBV12-4 and J is TRBJ2-2; D unresolved. The receptor comes from a woman over 75 with COVID-19, enrolled during active disease. In nucleotides, the CDR3 is TGTGCCAGCAGCCAATCAGAAGGGGAGCTGTTTTTT. This codes for CASSQSEGELFF.